The 15 T cell receptor beta chains below come from one sample, sequenced in a study of cytomegalovirus exposure and HLA in healthy donors. Profiled with immunoSEQ multiplex PCR; TCRdb holds only in-frame clones, not every one. Found here are some 86,000 clones, 80% to 95% of them singletons; the top ten hold around 3.3%. The sequenced sample was PBMCs. The receptors derive from a woman younger than 45 in good health and CMV-seronegative.

This rearrangement joins TRBV7-9 to TRBJ2-6, with TRBD2 identical over 7 bases. The V gene end was trimmed by 8 bases and the J gene end by 2 bases; junction bases not matched to a gene: 12. The CDR3 length is 17 residues. Germline loops: CDR1 SEHNR, CDR2 FQNEAQ (reference sequence). DNA of the CDR3: TGTGCCAGCGCCCCCGCGGGGGTGGGGGCTGGGGCCAACGTCCTGACTTTC. Its protein is CASAPAGVGAGANVLTF. The complete variable domain, with remaining parts taken from reference TRBV7-9 and TRBJ2-6, reads DTGVSQNPRHKITKRGQNVTFRCDPISEHNRLYWYRQTLGQGPEFLTYFQNEAQLEKSRLLSDRFSAERPKGSFSTLEIQRTEQGDSAMYLCASAPAGVGAGANVLTFGAGSRLTVL.

The chain uses TRBV27 and TRBJ1-2; D not certain. Looked up from germline, CDR1 is MNHEY and CDR2 is SMNVEV (reference sequence). Deletions cut 5 bases from V and 7 bases from J, with 17 bases between. The CDR3 covers 14 residues. The CDR3 DNA follows: TGTGCCAGCAGTCAGGCCGGGAAGATCGGTGGCTACACCTTC. Protein sequence: CASSQAGKIGGYTF.

The chain has TRBV6-5 and TRBJ2-7; TRBD1 matches 7 bases. J lost 3 bases, V lost 8 bases, and 4 bases had no gene match. CDR3 length equals 12 residues. Germline CDR1 and CDR2: MNHEY and SVGAGI. The chain's CDR3 is CASARGNYEQYF. CDR3 nucleotide sequence: TGTGCCAGCGCCAGGGGGAACTACGAGCAGTACTTC.

J is TRBJ1-5 and V is TRBV10-3; D ambiguous. V was clipped by 4 bases and J by 4 bases, with 11 bases between them. Per the germline V gene, CDR1 is ENHRY and CDR2 is SYGVKD. The CDR3 spans 14 residues. The CDR3 nucleotides read TGTGCCATCAGTGCACTTGCACGGAATCAGCCCCAGCATTTT. Its translation is CAISALARNQPQHF.

The V call is TRBV4-1, the J call TRBJ2-3; D is undetermined. The CDR3 spans 14 residues. V was trimmed by 0 bases and J by 2 bases, leaving 6 bases between them. The germline V gene has CDR1 MGHRA and CDR2 YSYEKL. This chain's CDR3 is CASSQDPYTDTQYF. Here the CDR3 DNA reads TGCGCCAGCAGCCAAGATCCCTACACAGATACGCAGTATTTT.

This chain uses TRBV7-8 with TRBJ1-6; D remains ambiguous. In germline, CDR1 is SGHVS, CDR2 FQNEAQ. Trimming left V 1 base short and J 1 base short, with 5 bases between. The CDR3 length is 15 residues. The CDR3 loop is CASSLVRSYNSPLHF. The DNA of the CDR3 is TGTGCCAGCAGCTTAGTACGGTCCTATAATTCACCCCTCCACTTT.

The chain carries TRBV27 and TRBJ2-7, with D maybe TRBD1 (6 bases). The CDR3 sequence is 13 residues long. Trimming removed 3 bases from V and 6 bases from J, with 12 bases in between. The germline gives CDR1 MNHEY, CDR2 SMNVEV (reference sequence). CDR3 sequence: CASSFVGGSEQYF. The CDR3, as DNA: TGTGCCAGCAGTTTTGTAGGGGGAAGCGAGCAGTACTTC.

The CDR3, as DNA: TGCGCCAGCAGCACCAAGACAGGGCTGACTGAAGCTTTCTTT. It encodes CASSTKTGLTEAFF. This chain uses TRBV5-1 with TRBJ1-1; 7 positions match TRBD1. With V trimmed by 4 bases and J by 5 bases, 8 bases remained unmatched. CDR3 size: 14 residues. CDR1 and CDR2 (germline): SGHRS, YFSETQ.

V is TRBV5-1 and J is TRBJ2-1; 9 nucleotides agree with TRBD2. The CDR3 loop spans 18 amino acids. CDR1 and CDR2 from the germline V gene are SGHRS and YFSETQ. J lost 2 bases, V lost 4 bases, and 13 bases had no gene match. The CDR3 is CASSPVRGLAGPYNEQFF. CDR3 in DNA: TGCGCCAGCAGCCCGGTAAGAGGGCTAGCGGGGCCCTACAATGAGCAGTTCTTC.

The chain combines TRBV11-2 with TRBJ1-1; 7 bases align to TRBD1. J gave up 3 bases and V 1 base, and 14 bases lay outside the gene matches. This CDR3 comprises 18 residues. In germline, CDR1 is SGHAT, CDR2 FQNNGV. CDR3 bases: TGTGCCAGCAGCTTAGGCGCCCGCCTTAGGGACAGACACACTGAAGCTTTCTTT. This encodes CASSLGARLRDRHTEAFF.

The chain uses TRBV5-8 and TRBJ2-2, with 7 bases lining up with TRBD1. This CDR3 has 15 residues. V lost 4 bases, J lost 0 bases, and 3 bases stayed unmatched. Looked up from germline, CDR1 is SGHTS and CDR2 is YDEGEE. CDR3 nucleotides: TGTGCCAGCAGCCCACAGGGGTCGAACACCGGGGAGCTGTTTTTT. Its protein is CASSPQGSNTGELFF.

The chain combines TRBV28 with TRBJ2-5, with D unresolved. The CDR3 sequence is 12 residues long. Trimming shortened V by 5 bases and J by 1 base, and 5 bases separated the two germline ends. Germline V gene lookup returns CDR1 MDHEN and CDR2 SYDVKM. The chain's CDR3 is CASSPFQETQYF. In DNA, the CDR3 is TGTGCCAGCAGTCCGTTCCAAGAGACCCAGTACTTC.

The chain recombines TRBV7-2 with TRBJ2-1, with 9 bases aligning to TRBD2. Germline lookup yields CDR1 SGHTA and CDR2 FQGNSA. V lost 5 bases to trimming and J lost 11 bases; unmatched junction nucleotides: 13. This CDR3 is 15 amino acids long. The CDR3 coding sequence is TGTGCCAGCAGCACCCTCTCCAGCGGGGGGAATCAGCAGTTCTTC. This translates into CASSTLSSGGNQQFF.

DNA of the CDR3: TGCGCCAGCAGCTTTGACAGGGCTCAGCCCCAGCATTTT. This translates into CASSFDRAQPQHF. The chain employs TRBV5-1 and TRBJ1-5; 7 bases match TRBD1. Per the germline V gene, CDR1 is SGHRS and CDR2 is YFSETQ. The CDR3 runs 13 residues. V lost 2 bases, J lost 6 bases, and 2 bases stayed unmatched.

The rearrangement links TRBV19 to TRBJ1-2; TRBD1 matches 7 bases. V gave up 6 bases and J gave up 1 base; unmatched junction bases: 8. CDR1 is LNHDA and CDR2 is SQIVND in the germline V gene (reference sequence). The CDR3 extends over 15 amino acids. The CDR3 nucleotides are TGTGCCAGTAGATCACAGGGGCTCCTTAACTATGGCTACACCTTC. This gives the protein CASRSQGLLNYGYTF.